A selection of T cell receptor beta chains follows, all from one sample in a study of graft-versus-host responses after intestinal transplantation. Profiled with immunoSEQ multiplex PCR; TCRdb holds only in-frame clones, not every one. The table shows tens of thousands of clones, with 94% occurring only once. No antigen has been assigned to these receptors. Sample: unstimulated CD4+ T cells sorted from spleen or lymph node cells, taken before transplant. All receptors derive from a human donor who was the organ donor for an intestinal transplant. Each CDR3 is given with its conserved first and last residue. A D gene is named only where the DNA matches it firmly.

V gene,J gene,D gene,CDR3 protein,CDR3 DNA
TRBV18,TRBJ1-4,NA,CASSLQGTKNEKLFF,TGTGCCAGCTCACTCCAGGGGACCAAGAATGAAAAACTGTTTTTT
TRBV2,TRBJ2-7,NA,CASSGRGHKNYEQYF,TGTGCCAGCAGTGGGAGGGGGCATAAAAACTACGAGCAGTACTTC
TRBV5-7,TRBJ2-7,NA,CASSSGLDVREQYF,TGTGCCAGCAGCTCAGGGCTGGATGTAAGGGAGCAGTACTTC
TRBV9,TRBJ2-1,TRBD2,CASSLRLAGDNEQFF,TGTGCCAGCAGCCTCAGACTAGCGGGGGACAATGAGCAGTTCTTC
TRBV2,TRBJ2-7,NA,CASSGVFSGIYEQYF,TGTGCCAGCAGTGGGGTATTCAGTGGGATCTACGAGCAGTACTTC
TRBV28,TRBJ2-1,NA,CASSSPPSFNEQFF,TGTGCCAGCAGTTCCCCCCCTAGTTTCAATGAGCAGTTCTTC
TRBV5-8,TRBJ2-7,TRBD1,CASSFRRTGANSYEQYF,TGTGCCAGCAGCTTTCGACGGACAGGGGCGAACTCCTACGAGCAGTACTTC
TRBV5-1,TRBJ2-2,TRBD1,CASSRWDRGPSNTGELFF,TGCGCCAGCTCGAGATGGGACAGGGGGCCTTCGAACACCGGGGAGCTGTTTTTT
TRBV10-3,TRBJ1-3,TRBD1,CAILGTDSGNTIYF,TGTGCCATCCTCGGGACAGATTCTGGAAACACCATATATTTT
TRBV6-1,TRBJ1-2,NA,CASSRTVYGYTF,TGTGCCAGCAGCAGGACCGTCTACGGCTACACCTTC
TRBV2,TRBJ2-7,NA,CASEAGSSYEQYF,TGTGCCAGCGAGGCGGGGAGCTCCTACGAGCAGTACTTC
TRBV11-3,TRBJ2-2,NA,CASGGTAGELFF,TGTGCCAGCGGGGGTACCGCCGGGGAGCTGTTTTTT
TRBV28,TRBJ1-5,NA,CASSPTVYQPQHF,TGTGCCAGCAGCCCTACAGTGTATCAGCCCCAGCATTTT
TRBV28,TRBJ2-6,NA,CASSPIAGSLSGANVLTF,TGTGCCAGCAGTCCCATTGCCGGGTCCTTATCTGGGGCCAACGTCCTGACTTTC
TRBV6-5,TRBJ2-7,NA,CASSPRSLYEQYF,TGTGCCAGCAGCCCGAGAAGTCTTTACGAGCAGTACTTC
TRBV6-5,TRBJ2-7,NA,CASSEQRGGEQYF,TGTGCCAGCAGTGAACAGAGGGGGGGTGAGCAGTACTTC
TRBV2,TRBJ2-2,NA,CASSKAHGGGELFF,TGTGCCAGCAGTAAAGCGCACGGGGGCGGGGAGCTGTTTTTT
TRBV4-2,TRBJ1-4,TRBD1,CASSQGGQGGNEKLFF,TGTGCCAGCAGCCAAGGGGGACAGGGCGGGAATGAAAAACTGTTTTTT
TRBV2,TRBJ1-6,NA,CASSARPRSESPLHF,TGTGCCAGCAGTGCAAGGCCGCGGTCGGAGTCACCCCTCCACTTT
TRBV7-9,TRBJ1-3,NA,CASSLDTKSSGNTIYF,TGTGCCAGCAGCTTAGATACAAAGAGCTCTGGAAACACCATATATTTT
TRBV5-1,TRBJ1-2,NA,CASSPVEAGLPRYTF,TGCGCCAGCAGCCCGGTAGAGGCAGGACTTCCTCGCTACACCTTC
TRBV18,TRBJ2-7,NA,CASSPTGVAEQYF,TGTGCCAGCTCACCAACCGGGGTCGCCGAGCAGTACTTC
TRBV5-4,TRBJ2-3,NA,CASSYITGNPSTDTQYF,TGTGCCAGCAGCTACATCACAGGGAACCCTAGCACAGATACGCAGTATTTT
TRBV7-2,TRBJ1-1,TRBD1,CASSTGQGSTEAFF,TGTGCCAGCAGCACGGGACAGGGGAGCACTGAAGCTTTCTTT
TRBV5-4,TRBJ2-3,NA,CASSLVGSSTDTQYF,TGTGCCAGCAGCTTGGTAGGCAGTAGCACAGATACGCAGTATTTT
TRBV6-6,TRBJ1-6,NA,CATGPERSPLHF,TGTGCCACCGGACCGGAGCGTTCACCCCTCCACTTT
TRBV7-9,TRBJ1-2,NA,CASSLRDGNYGYTF,TGTGCCAGCAGCTTACGGGACGGGAACTATGGCTACACCTTC
TRBV27,TRBJ2-5,TRBD1,CASRDRELETQYF,TGTGCCAGCCGGGACAGGGAATTGGAGACCCAGTACTTC
TRBV5-1,TRBJ2-3,TRBD1,CASAGGQGTDTQYF,TGCGCCAGCGCTGGGGGACAGGGAACAGATACGCAGTATTTT